Presented here are 32 T cell receptor beta chains from one specimen sequenced in a study of cytomegalovirus exposure and HLA in healthy donors. Clones were sequenced by immunoSEQ multiplex PCR, and TCRdb holds only the in-frame ones, with some missing. The sample holds 150,000 to 180,000 clones; about 82% are singletons and the top ten take 2.1%. The sequenced sample was PBMCs. These receptors came from a human donor in good health.

V and J are TRBV6-1 and TRBJ1-1, with unresolved D. The V end lost 3 bases, the J end lost 9 bases, and 11 bases lay between the germline ends. The CDR3 consists of 12 residues. Germline CDR1 MNHNS, CDR2 SASEGT. In DNA form, the CDR3 reads TGTGCCAGCAGTGATAGTCCTGAGAAAGCTTTCTTT. Encoded protein: CASSDSPEKAFF.

The V gene is TRBV6-5, the J gene TRBJ2-5; 8 positions agree with TRBD2. The V gene's germline CDR1 is MNHEY and CDR2 SVGAGI. With V trimmed by 7 bases and J by 5 bases, 9 bases remained unmatched. This CDR3 spans 14 amino acids. Here the CDR3 DNA reads TGTGCCAGCAAACCGACTAGCGATTACGAGACCCAGTACTTC. This translates into CASKPTSDYETQYF.

On this clone itself: Other DNA variants within this sample encode the same CDR3. This chain joins TRBV5-1 and TRBJ2-7, with TRBD1 as a possible D gene (5 bases). Germline CDR1 SGHRS, CDR2 YFSETQ. V was clipped by 0 bases and J by 0 bases, with 7 bases between them. This CDR3 has 14 residues. The CDR3 nucleotides read TGCGCCAGCAGCTTGGGGCAGGGCTCCTACGAGCAGTACTTC. It translates to CASSLGQGSYEQYF.

The chain has TRBV18 and TRBJ1-2; possibly TRBD1 for D (5 bases). Looked up from germline, CDR1 is KGHSH and CDR2 is LQKENI. This CDR3 is 13 amino acids long. Trimming cost V 3 bases and J 4 bases, with 9 bases left between them. The CDR3 spells CASSPSGGYGYTF. CDR3 DNA sequence: TGTGCCAGCTCACCTTCCGGGGGCTATGGCTACACCTTC.

The chain carries TRBV7-2 and TRBJ1-2, with a tentative D call TRBD1 (5 bases). Germline V CDR1 and CDR2: SGHTA, FQGNSA. CDR3 length: 14 amino acids. V gave up 1 base and J gave up 6 bases, with 12 bases separating them. The CDR3 reads CASSLVRVPNGYTF. The CDR3 nucleotides read TGTGCCAGCAGCTTAGTCAGGGTCCCTAATGGCTACACCTTC.

This rearrangement joins TRBV5-1 to TRBJ2-7; 7 bases map to TRBD1. The CDR3 is made up of 15 amino acids. V shed 3 bases, J shed 1 base, and the junction held 7 bases outside the gene matches. Germline CDR1 is SGHRS and CDR2 is YFSETQ. The CDR3 loop reads CASSYNGQASYEQYF. The DNA of the CDR3 is TGCGCCAGCAGCTATAATGGACAGGCGTCCTACGAGCAGTACTTC.

V usage is TRBV28 and J usage is TRBJ2-7; 7 bases are a match to TRBD1. The J segment lost 1 base and the V segment lost 3 bases, leaving 3 bases of the junction unmatched. The CDR3 is made up of 14 amino acids. Germline CDR1 and CDR2: MDHEN and SYDVKM. The CDR3 DNA is TGTGCCAGCAGTTTTGAGGGGGCGTCCTACGAGCAGTACTTC. The encoded protein is CASSFEGASYEQYF. The whole variable domain, remainder taken from reference TRBV28 and TRBJ2-7, is DVKVTQSSRYLVKRTGEKVFLECVQDMDHENMFWYRQDPGLGLRLIYFSYDVKMKEKGDIPEGYSVSREKKERFSLILESASTNQTSMYLCASSFEGASYEQYFGPGTRLTVT.

CDR3 amino acids: CASSVRGTGVSSGNTIYF. CDR3 in DNA: TGTGCCAGCAGCGTAAGGGGTACAGGAGTTAGCTCTGGAAACACCATATATTTT. This sequence joins TRBV9 and TRBJ1-3, with a possible D match to TRBD1 (5 bases). Trimming cost V 1 base and J 0 bases, with 17 bases left between them. This CDR3 contains 18 residues. Germline V gene lookup returns CDR1 SGDLS and CDR2 YYNGEE.

The chain recombines TRBV29-1 with TRBJ2-7, with D maybe TRBD1 (6 bases). Germline V gene sequence: CDR1 SQVTM, CDR2 ANQGSEA. The CDR3 has 10 residues. The V gene lost 6 bases and the J gene lost 9 bases, with 12 bases spanning the gap. This CDR3 is CSVEQGGQYF. CDR3 nucleotide sequence: TGCAGCGTGGAACAGGGCGGGCAGTACTTC.

This clone was counted only a few times. This CDR3 reads CAWSYSGNQPQHF. CDR3 sequence (DNA): TGTGCCTGGAGTTATTCGGGCAATCAGCCCCAGCATTTT. The rearrangement joins TRBV30 to TRBJ1-5; D is unclear. This CDR3 has 13 amino acids. Deletions cut 2 bases from V and 2 bases from J, with 7 bases between. Germline loops: CDR1 GTSNPN, CDR2 SVGIG (reference sequence).

This clone was seen a few times. V gene TRBV5-4 combines with J gene TRBJ2-7; 13 bases are a match to TRBD2. The CDR3 is 16 residues long. J lost 3 bases, V lost 4 bases, and 7 bases had no gene match. The V gene's germline CDR1 is SGHNT and CDR2 YYREEE (reference sequence). The CDR3 coding sequence is TGTGCCAGCAGCCAAAGACGGACTAGCGGGAGCTACGAGCAGTACTTC. This sequence encodes CASSQRRTSGSYEQYF.

The chain joins TRBV6-1 to TRBJ1-2, with D perhaps TRBD1 (5 bases). Trimming pared 6 bases from V and 2 bases from J, leaving 10 bases between. CDR1 MNHNS and CDR2 SASEGT come from the germline V gene. CDR3 length: 13 residues. CDR3 DNA sequence: TGTGCCAGCAGCTCGACAGAAAACTATGGCTACACCTTC. Residues: CASSSTENYGYTF.

The CDR3: CASSEVSGSTDTQYF. CDR3 nucleotide sequence: TGTGCCAGCAGTGAAGTTAGCGGGAGCACAGATACGCAGTATTTT. The rearrangement uses TRBV6-1 and TRBJ2-3; 7 nucleotides line up with TRBD2. J was trimmed by 0 bases and V by 1 base; bases with no gene match: 1. The CDR3 is made up of 15 amino acids. Per germline, CDR1 MNHNS and CDR2 SASEGT.

V and J are TRBV6-1 and TRBJ2-5, with no clear D. The CDR3 length is 12 residues. Per the germline V gene, CDR1 is MNHNS and CDR2 is SASEGT. V lost 5 bases to trimming and J lost 5 bases, with 9 bases between them. In DNA form, the CDR3 reads TGTGCCAGCAGTTCGACTTCTGAGACCCAGTACTTC. This translates into CASSSTSETQYF.

V is TRBV7-9 and J is TRBJ2-7; 9 bases are shared with TRBD1. Trimming took 5 bases from V and 5 from J; bases not matched to a gene: 7. The CDR3 extends over 14 amino acids. Germline CDR1 SEHNR, CDR2 FQNEAQ (reference sequence). The DNA for the CDR3 is TGTGCCAGCAGCCCGCGGGACAGGGACAACGAGCAGTACTTC. Encoded protein: CASSPRDRDNEQYF.

The CDR3 reads CASSYYSGRLTDTQYF. CDR3 nucleotides: TGTGCCAGCAGTTATTATAGCGGGAGACTCACAGATACGCAGTATTTT. The rearrangement uses TRBV28 and TRBJ2-3, with 9 bases fitting TRBD2. V was clipped by 4 bases and J by 2 bases; unmatched bases: 7. The germline CDR1 and CDR2 sequences are MDHEN and SYDVKM. CDR3 length equals 16 residues.

The chain combines TRBV6-5 with TRBJ1-3; a possible D gene is TRBD1 (6 bases). The V gene's germline CDR1 is MNHEY and CDR2 SVGAGI. Trimming shortened V by 5 bases and J by 0 bases, and 11 bases separated the two germline ends. CDR3 length: 15 amino acids. The CDR3 coding sequence is TGTGCCAGCAGTCCCGACAGGAGCTCTGGAAACACCATATATTTT. Translated, it gives CASSPDRSSGNTIYF.

This chain connects TRBV28 to TRBJ1-1; TRBD1 aligns across 10 bases. Germline CDR1 reads MDHEN; CDR2 reads SYDVKM. This CDR3 region has 17 residues. The trim removed 4 bases at V and 1 base at J, leaving 9 bases unmatched. The CDR3 nucleotides are TGTGCCAGCAGTTCCACCGGGACAGGGGCGCAGAACACTGAAGCTTTCTTT. Translated: CASSSTGTGAQNTEAFF.

Worth noting for this clone: The limits of the CDR3 on the DNA are not certain, so only TCRdb's listed CDR3 is given. The V gene is TRBV5-1, the J gene TRBJ2-3; the D call TRBD1 from the table was never checked on the DNA. Germline loops: CDR1 SGHRS, CDR2 YFSETQ. From its first to its last residue, the CDR3 has 15 amino acids. The CDR3 protein is CASSLISAPGDTQYF.

This chain uses TRBV6-4 with TRBJ2-1; weak D call: TRBD2 (5 bases). This CDR3 has 21 residues. V was trimmed by 0 bases and J by 4 bases, leaving 28 bases between them. Germline V lookup: CDR1 MRHNA, CDR2 SNTAGT. DNA of the CDR3: TGTGCCAGCAGTGACTCGACCTTGGGTTCTGAGGGATATTACACTTACAATGAGCAGTTCTTC. This gives the protein CASSDSTLGSEGYYTYNEQFF.

V gene TRBV6-1 combines with J gene TRBJ1-1; unclear D gene. V lost 6 bases and J 1 base, leaving 15 bases between the germline ends. The germline V gene encodes CDR1 MNHNS and CDR2 SASEGT. The length of the CDR3 is 15 residues. This CDR3 reads CASSSTSTGNTEAFF. Here the CDR3 DNA reads TGTGCCAGCAGCTCCACCAGTACGGGGAACACTGAAGCTTTCTTT.

The chain links TRBV9 to TRBJ2-2, with 10 bases fitting TRBD2. The CDR3 consists of 16 residues. CDR1 and CDR2 (germline): SGDLS, YYNGEE. V lost 6 bases and J lost 4; bases outside the gene matches: 9. CDR3 residues: CASTASGRVGTGELFF. The CDR3 DNA reads TGTGCCAGCACGGCTAGCGGGAGAGTCGGCACCGGGGAGCTGTTTTTT.

This chain links TRBV4-3 with TRBJ1-3, with D perhaps TRBD1 (6 bases). The CDR3 totals 16 residues. With 0 bases removed from V and 2 bases from J, the gap between germline ends came to 11 bases. Germline-derived CDR1 and CDR2 are LGHNA and YSLEER. CDR3 region: CASSQDSTGTGNTIYF. The CDR3 region has the DNA TGCGCCAGCAGCCAAGATAGTACAGGGACTGGAAACACCATATATTTT.

This chain uses TRBV4-2 with TRBJ2-7; weak D call: TRBD2 (7 bases). Germline assignment: CDR1 LGHNA and CDR2 YNFKEQ. CDR3 length: 18 residues. Trimming cost V 4 bases and J 0 bases, with 22 bases left between them. This CDR3 is CASSLKGGQSTSSYEQYF. In nucleotides, the CDR3 is TGTGCCAGCAGCCTTAAGGGGGGGCAGTCTACAAGCTCCTACGAGCAGTACTTC.

V and J are TRBV18 and TRBJ2-7; a possible D gene is TRBD2 (5 bases). Per germline, CDR1 KGHSH and CDR2 LQKENI. The ends were cut back, 6 bases at V and 7 bases at J, with 16 bases in the middle. This CDR3 comprises 13 residues. CDR3 protein: CASSPGSRGEQYF. CDR3 DNA sequence: TGTGCCAGCTCTCCTGGGAGTCGGGGAGAGCAGTACTTC.

V and J are TRBV7-2 and TRBJ1-1, with D possibly TRBD1 on 5 matching bases. Trimming took 2 bases from V and 11 from J, leaving 21 bases between them. The CDR3 has 15 amino acids. Germline V CDR1 and CDR2: SGHTA, FQGNSA. The CDR3 loop reads CASSLKGSLSPVAFF. The CDR3 DNA reads as TGTGCCAGCAGCTTAAAGGGGTCCCTGTCCCCTGTGGCTTTCTTT.

This chain uses TRBV11-2 with TRBJ1-4; D possibly corresponds to TRBD1 (5 bases). The V end lost 5 bases, the J end lost 3 bases, and 16 bases lay between the germline ends. Germline-derived CDR1 and CDR2 are SGHAT and FQNNGV. This CDR3 region has 16 residues. CDR3 DNA sequence: TGTGCCAGCAGCCCGATCGGAGGGGTTGCTAATGAAAAACTGTTTTTT. Amino acid sequence: CASSPIGGVANEKLFF.

V is TRBV29-1 and J is TRBJ1-2; 12 bases agree with TRBD1. This CDR3 is built from 15 residues. Germline V gives CDR1 SQVTM, CDR2 ANQGSEA. V was pared by 8 bases and J by 3 bases, with 10 bases of the junction left unmatched. The CDR3 region has the DNA TGCAGCACCCGGGACAGGGGGCGCGAACACTATGGCTACACCTTC. Its protein product is CSTRDRGREHYGYTF. Variable domain in full (rest from reference TRBV29-1 and TRBJ1-2): SAVISQKPSRDICQRGTSLTIQCQVDSQVTMMFWYRQQPGQSLTLIATANQGSEATYESGFVIDKFPISRPNLTFSTLTVSNMSPEDSSIYLCSTRDRGREHYGYTFGSGTRLTVV.

V gene TRBV5-5 combines with J gene TRBJ1-4; 7 positions match TRBD1. The CDR3 sequence is 16 residues long. In germline, CDR1 is SGHKS, CDR2 YYEKEE (reference sequence). With 3 bases clipped from V and 5 bases from J, the junction kept 10 bases outside the gene matches. The CDR3 sequence is CASSSGQEWGNEKLFF. The CDR3 DNA reads TGTGCCAGCAGCTCCGGACAGGAATGGGGGAATGAAAAACTGTTTTTT.

The chain is built from TRBV5-6 and TRBJ1-2; D may be TRBD1 (5 bases). The CDR3 extends over 14 amino acids. V lost 4 bases to trimming and J lost 2 bases, with 12 bases between them. Germline CDR1 SGHDT, CDR2 YYEEEE. The CDR3 region has the DNA TGTGCCAGCAGCGGGCCCTGGGGCAACTATGGCTACACCTTC. Translation gives CASSGPWGNYGYTF. The variable domain in full, with the rest retrieved from reference TRBV5-6 and TRBJ1-2, is DAGVTQSPTHLIKTRGQQVTLRCSPKSGHDTVSWYQQALGQGPQFIFQYYEEEERQRGNFPDRFSGHQFPNYSSELNVNALLLGDSALYLCASSGPWGNYGYTFGSGTRLTVV.

The chain couples TRBV9 to TRBJ1-3, with D tentatively TRBD1 (5 bases). The CDR3 extends over 14 amino acids. Germline V gives CDR1 SGDLS, CDR2 YYNGEE. Deletions cut 1 base from V and 4 bases from J, with 9 bases between. Here the CDR3 reads CASSVTGGGNTIYF. CDR3 DNA: TGTGCCAGCAGCGTAACGGGGGGGGGAAACACCATATATTTT.

V gene TRBV5-6 combines with J gene TRBJ2-7; D remains ambiguous. The germline V and J ends were trimmed by 0 bases and 0 bases, with 10 bases remaining between them. The CDR3 runs 15 residues. Germline CDR1 is SGHDT and CDR2 is YYEEEE. The CDR3 coding sequence is TGTGCCAGCAGCTTGGACAGAAAGATCTCCTACGAGCAGTACTTC. It translates to CASSLDRKISYEQYF.